This T cell receptor beta chain originates from a study of shared clonotypes between healthy human individuals (dated by TCRdb to 2020 to 2022). Concerning the study at large: The cohort comprised a couple of women and a few men aged 18 to 49 years. For each donor, CD4 naive and CD4 memory were each run on three plates, CD8 naive on two plates, and CD8 memory on one plate. The study deeply sequenced blood TCR repertoires of roughly five healthy adults to estimate repertoire size and the extent of clonotype sharing between individuals. To increase sequencing depth and limit assay-specific biases, TCR repertoire library preparation and sequencing were carried out by different laboratories using diverse techniques. Each donor's leukapheresis produced roughly between roughly 0.94 and 9.5 billion PBMCs. Broad study findings and their caveats: The genetic and exposure-history diversity represented was limited by the small number of donors. Pairwise subsampling indicated that sequencing depth was expected to affect the degree of clonotype sharing among donors. When a handful of donors were compared, the shared fraction of clonotypes was 5% to 6.5% for naive CD4, about 4% for naive CD8, 2% to 2.5% for memory CD4, and 0.35% to 0.4% for memory CD8. Higher generation probabilities were observed for clonotypes shared by all four sorted-subset donors than for non-shared clonotypes. Larger estimated clonotype richness was generally found for naive subsets than for memory subsets. Only blood was sampled, and tissue TCR repertoires likely differ from those in blood. Incomplete sequencing was indicated by rarefaction of sorted-subset datasets, despite the large sequencing depth.

TCR CDR3 regions were amplified from genomic DNA by multiplex PCR using the deep immunoSEQ assay. For each cell subset, the extracted genomic DNA was distributed evenly across all wells of several immunoSEQ 96-well plates, and each plate served as one replicate. For sorted subsets, about 200 ng genomic DNA, equal to some 30,000 T cell genomes, was loaded into each replicate PCR. The purified libraries were quantified using a Qubit 3.0 fluorometer, sized with a Bioanalyzer 2100, and then quantified again using the KAPA Library Quantification kit. Every immunoSEQ 96-well plate was sequenced on a dedicated single-read 150-cycle Illumina NextSeq 550 flow cell. The study's own analysis went as follows. The immunoSEQ output contained only junctional sequences without quality scores, so filtering could not match that applied to full-length reads. Sequences were annotated with PyIR, a Python wrapper for IgBLAST v1.9, using IMGT germline references to assign V/J genes and CDR3. Reads were filtered out if the reads had weak V/J assignments (E-value above 1e-6), no CDR3, stop codons, out-of-frame junctions, or ambiguous translated residues. A V3J clonotype was defined by an identical inferred V gene, J gene, and CDR3 amino acid sequence. The percentage overlap between two repertoires was calculated by dividing the number of shared unique clonotypes by the size of the smaller repertoire. Repertoire richness was assessed with RTK rarefaction, the Chao1 estimator, and Recon v2.1 estimates of unobserved clonotypes. For all TCRbeta clonotypes obtained by the gDNA method from four donors, generation probabilities were computed with OLGA. TCRdb limited this immuneACCESS table to in-frame rearrangements with V and J called. A share of clones is missing; checked studies link under half to unresolved V genes, and the rest is unexplained. Clonal size and the V and J genes are those of that table, whereas D and trimming came from the DNA. The sample contains about 2.1 million clones, about 94% of them found a single time. About 1.7% of the sample belongs to the ten largest clones.

The CDR3 measures 14 amino acids from cysteine to phenylalanine. Only CDR3 DNA remains: 42 bases, in frame from the first base. The germline V gene supplies CDR1 MGHDK and CDR2 SYGVNS. The V and J ends are trimmed by 8 bases and 1 base, leaving 14 bases between them. With regard to this clone: This clone's antigen is unknown. No quality values exist for individual bases; no much larger clone is one base distant.

CD8 naive samples were CD45RO-negative cells positively selected for CCR7, giving a CD45RA+CCR7+ population that excluded TemRA cells. The donors were healthy, HIV-negative adults who had no recently reported acute infections or vaccinations. Every donor was a Caucasian adult residing in Nashville, Tennessee, USA. Blood was obtained by leukapheresis, after which PBMCs were separated by Ficoll-Histopaque density gradient centrifugation and cryopreserved in liquid nitrogen vapor phase. Purity and quantity of every magnetically sorted T cell population were checked by analytical flow cytometry. Genomic DNA was isolated from every sorted fraction and measured by UV absorbance on a Nanodrop 2000c.

The TCR comes from a man between 18 and 29 years old in good health. Some clones in this sample may be carry-over from other donors' samples. In this chain, TRBV25-1 is recombined with TRBJ1-1, with no reliable assignment of the D segment. The material sequenced was naive CD8+ T cells from PBMCs. This specimen's cell subset or site label, per the study, means: CD45RA+CCR7+. The CDR3 is CASGSNWGNTEAFF. The DNA sequence is as follows: TGTGCCAGCGGCTCCAATTGGGGGAACACTGAAGCTTTCTTT.